This T cell receptor (beta chain) derives from a study of regulatory T cells in long-lasting Graves disease. Across the whole study: Over 5 years of antithyroid drugs with positive TSH receptor antibodies was taken to mean persistent Graves' disease. General study results and limits: TCR diversity was lower in persistent Graves' patients than in newly diagnosed ones.

Germline V gene lookup returns CDR1 DFQATT and CDR2 SNEGSKA (reference sequence). The CDR3 totals 12 residues. Trimming took off 5 bases at V and 6 bases at J, with 14 bases between the two ends. Construction of TCR beta libraries relied on iRepertoire HTBI primers and on Arm-PCR targeting CDR3 regions. In the authors' workflow: From all samples, identification returned 14 TRBJ and approximately 62 TRBV segments. One entry per CDR3 protein results from TCRdb running MiXCR on the multiplex PCR reads. For this entry, the V and J calls and clone size follow TCRdb and not the study's own pipeline. Among some 330,000 distinct CDR3 sequences listed, roughly 25% were seen once. This clonotype has ten or more counts. The antigen is unknown. Regarding time point: persistent/refractory GD, antithyroid drugs over 5 years with positive TRAb. There was RNA extracted from PBMCs, and the TCR library was made from it.

The sample was peripheral blood mononuclear cells (PBMCs), taken when the disease was refractory, from a patient treated with antithyroid drugs. This sequence was found in a woman aged 40 to 55 with Graves disease. The chain uses TRBV20-1 and TRBJ2-7; no reliable D call. CDR3 protein: CSAPSPVGEQYF. Written as DNA, the CDR3 is TGCAGTGCTCCTTCGCCAGTGGGCGAGCAGTACTTC.